The present T cell receptor (beta chain) was sequenced within a study of OX40 agonist ivuxolimab in advanced cancers. This CDR3 comprises 15 residues. The germline V and J ends were trimmed by 5 bases and 0 bases, with 13 bases remaining between them. Germline CDR1 is SGHAT and CDR2 is FQNNGV. Libraries were prepared by immunoSEQ multiplex PCR; TCRdb keeps only in-frame clonotypes and omits some of them. The table shows 100,000 to 130,000 clones, with 75% to 95% occurring only once. The TCR comes from an adult with an advanced solid tumor such as melanoma, head and neck, liver or kidney cancer. The V call is TRBV11-2, the J call TRBJ1-1, with D perhaps matching TRBD1 (5 bases). The sequencing used CD4+ or CD8+ T cells sorted from blood, collected in a trial of the OX40 agonist ivuxolimab. The CDR3 loop is CASSPGTLMNTEAFF. In nucleotides, the CDR3 is TGTGCCAGCAGCCCCGGGACCCTCATGAACACTGAAGCTTTCTTT.